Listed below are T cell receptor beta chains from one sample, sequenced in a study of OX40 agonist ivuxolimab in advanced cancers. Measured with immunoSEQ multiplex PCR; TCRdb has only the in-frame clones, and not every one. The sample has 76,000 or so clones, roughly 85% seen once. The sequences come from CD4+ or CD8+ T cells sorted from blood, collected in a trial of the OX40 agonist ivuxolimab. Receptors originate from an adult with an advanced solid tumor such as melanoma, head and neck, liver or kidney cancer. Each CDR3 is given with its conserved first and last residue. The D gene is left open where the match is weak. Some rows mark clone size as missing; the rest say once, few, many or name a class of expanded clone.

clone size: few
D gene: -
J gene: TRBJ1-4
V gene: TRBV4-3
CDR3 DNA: TGCGCCAGCAGCCAGCGGGCGAATAATGAAAAACTGTTTTTT
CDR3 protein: CASSQRANNEKLFF

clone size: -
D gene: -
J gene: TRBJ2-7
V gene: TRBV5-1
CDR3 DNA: TGCGCCAGCAGCCCGCTCGGGACACAGAGCTCCTACGAGCAGTACTTC
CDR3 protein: CASSPLGTQSSYEQYF

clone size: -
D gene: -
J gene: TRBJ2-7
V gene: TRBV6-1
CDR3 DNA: TGTGCCAGCAGTGAAACCCGTCTCTACGAGCAGTACTTC
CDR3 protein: CASSETRLYEQYF

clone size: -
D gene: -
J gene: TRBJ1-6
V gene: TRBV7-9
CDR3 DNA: TGTGCCAGCAGCTTACCCACAGGGCCCACCCTCCACTTT
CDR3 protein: CASSLPTGPTLHF

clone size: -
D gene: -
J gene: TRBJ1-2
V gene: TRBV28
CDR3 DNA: TGTGCCAGCAGTTTGGCGGCTTCCTATGGCTACACCTTC
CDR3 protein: CASSLAASYGYTF

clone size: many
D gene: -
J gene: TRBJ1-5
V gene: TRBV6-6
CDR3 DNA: TGTGCCAGCAGGGGGGGAAGGGGCGGTAGCAATCAGCCCCAGCATTTT
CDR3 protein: CASRGGRGGSNQPQHF

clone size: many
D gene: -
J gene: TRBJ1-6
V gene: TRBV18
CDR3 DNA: TGTGCCAGCTCCCCTAATAATCGTCAAGGTTCACCCCTCCACTTT
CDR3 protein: CASSPNNRQGSPLHF

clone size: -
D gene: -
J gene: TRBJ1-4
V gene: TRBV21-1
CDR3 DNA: TGTGCCAGCAGCTTTTTCCGGGCGGGGGAAAAACTGTTTTTT
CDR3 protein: CASSFFRAGEKLFF

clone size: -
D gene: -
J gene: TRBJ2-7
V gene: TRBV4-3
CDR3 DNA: TGCGCCAGCAGCCAAGGGGAGCAGGGCCGGGAGCAGTACTTC
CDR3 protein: CASSQGEQGREQYF

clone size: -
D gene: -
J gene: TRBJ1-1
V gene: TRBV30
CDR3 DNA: TGTGCCTGGAACTTGAACACTGAAGCTTTCTTT
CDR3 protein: CAWNLNTEAFF

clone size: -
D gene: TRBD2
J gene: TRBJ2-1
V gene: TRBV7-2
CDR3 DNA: TGTGCCAGCAGCTTCCGGACTAGCGGGAGGGGAGGAGAGCAGTTCTTC
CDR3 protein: CASSFRTSGRGGEQFF

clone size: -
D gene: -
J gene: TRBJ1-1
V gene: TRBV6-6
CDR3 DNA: TGTGCCAGCTTGCCCGCTGCCGCAGGCGTCACTGAAGCTTTCTTT
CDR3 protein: CASLPAAAGVTEAFF

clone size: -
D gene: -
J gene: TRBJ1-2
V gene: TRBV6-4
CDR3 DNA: TGTGCCAGCAGTGACAACCGGGGAGGCTACACCTTC
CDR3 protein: CASSDNRGGYTF

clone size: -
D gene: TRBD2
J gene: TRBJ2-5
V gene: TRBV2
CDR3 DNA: TGTGCCAGCAGTGACCCTAGCGGAGGGGAGACCCAGTACTTC
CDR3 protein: CASSDPSGGETQYF

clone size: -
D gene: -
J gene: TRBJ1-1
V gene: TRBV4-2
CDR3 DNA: TGTGCCAGCAGCCTGCCAGCCGGGCGGTTTACTGAAGCTTTCTTT
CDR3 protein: CASSLPAGRFTEAFF

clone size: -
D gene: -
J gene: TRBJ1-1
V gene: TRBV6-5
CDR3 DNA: TGTGCCAGCAGTCCCCAGGGGCGACAGAGCACTGAAGCTTTCTTT
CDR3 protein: CASSPQGRQSTEAFF

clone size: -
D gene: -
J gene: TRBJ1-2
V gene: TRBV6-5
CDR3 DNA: TGTGCCAGCAGTTACTCGAGGGACAACTATGGCTACACCTTC
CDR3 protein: CASSYSRDNYGYTF

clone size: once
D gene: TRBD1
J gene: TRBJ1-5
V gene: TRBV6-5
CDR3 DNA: TGTGCCAGCAGTTTTGCCAGGGGGCACAATCAGCCCCAGCATTTT
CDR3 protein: CASSFARGHNQPQHF

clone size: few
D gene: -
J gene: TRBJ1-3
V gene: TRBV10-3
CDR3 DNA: TGTGCCATTGAAGGCGGAAACACCATATATTTT
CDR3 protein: CAIEGGNTIYF

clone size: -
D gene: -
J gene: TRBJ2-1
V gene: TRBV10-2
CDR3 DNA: TGCGCCAGCAGTGGACGGAGCCTCGATGAGCAGTTCTTC
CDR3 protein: CASSGRSLDEQFF

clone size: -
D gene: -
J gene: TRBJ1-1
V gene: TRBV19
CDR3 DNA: TGTGCCAGTAGTTTCCGGGGGGAAAGGGGCACTGAAGCTTTCTTT
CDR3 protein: CASSFRGERGTEAFF

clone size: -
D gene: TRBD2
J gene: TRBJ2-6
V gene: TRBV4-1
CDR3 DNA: TGCGCCAGCAGCCAAGCTAGCGGGGGGGCCGGGAGCTCTGGGGCCAACGTCCTGACTTTC
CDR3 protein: CASSQASGGAGSSGANVLTF

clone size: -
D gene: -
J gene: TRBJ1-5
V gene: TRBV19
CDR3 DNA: TGTGCCAGTAGTACTACAGGGCCCGCAAGGCAGCCCCAGCATTTT
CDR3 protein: CASSTTGPARQPQHF

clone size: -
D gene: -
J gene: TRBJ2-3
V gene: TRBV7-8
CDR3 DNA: TGTGCCAGCACCGTCCATACAGATACGCAGTATTTT
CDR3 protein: CASTVHTDTQYF

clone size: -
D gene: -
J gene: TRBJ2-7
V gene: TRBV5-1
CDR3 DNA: TGCGCCAGCAGCAGGGACTTCTACGAGCAGTACTTC
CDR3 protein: CASSRDFYEQYF

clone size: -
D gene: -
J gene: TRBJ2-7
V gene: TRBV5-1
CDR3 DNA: TGCGCCAGCAGTCGAAGGTCGGGCGGCGAGCAGTACTTC
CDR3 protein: CASSRRSGGEQYF

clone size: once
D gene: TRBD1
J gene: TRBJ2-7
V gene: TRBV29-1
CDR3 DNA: TGCAGCGTGGCCGGGACAGGCTACGAGCAGTACTTC
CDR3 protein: CSVAGTGYEQYF

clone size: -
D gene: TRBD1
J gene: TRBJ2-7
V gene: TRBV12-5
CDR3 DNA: TGTGCTAGTGGTTCCGGGACAGGGAATTACGAGCAGTACTTC
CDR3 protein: CASGSGTGNYEQYF

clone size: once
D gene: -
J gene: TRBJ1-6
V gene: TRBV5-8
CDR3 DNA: TGTGCCAGCAGCTTTGACCGGTCACCCCTCCACTTT
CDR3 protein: CASSFDRSPLHF